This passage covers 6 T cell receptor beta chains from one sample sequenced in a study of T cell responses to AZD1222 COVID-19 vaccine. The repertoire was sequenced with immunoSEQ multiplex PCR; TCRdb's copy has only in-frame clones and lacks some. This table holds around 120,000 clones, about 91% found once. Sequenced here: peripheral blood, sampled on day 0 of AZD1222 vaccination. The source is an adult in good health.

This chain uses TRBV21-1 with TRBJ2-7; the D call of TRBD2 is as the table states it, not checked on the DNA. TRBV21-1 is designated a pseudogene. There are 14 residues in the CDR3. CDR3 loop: CASDGASGGFEQYF. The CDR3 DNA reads TGTGCCAGCGACGGGGCTAGCGGGGGGTTCGAGCAGTACTTC.

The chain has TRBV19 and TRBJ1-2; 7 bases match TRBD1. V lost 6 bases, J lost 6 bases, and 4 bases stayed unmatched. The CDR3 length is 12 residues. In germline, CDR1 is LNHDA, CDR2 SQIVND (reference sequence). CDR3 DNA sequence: TGTGCCAGTAGGCGTGACAGGGATGGCTACACCTTC. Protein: CASRRDRDGYTF.

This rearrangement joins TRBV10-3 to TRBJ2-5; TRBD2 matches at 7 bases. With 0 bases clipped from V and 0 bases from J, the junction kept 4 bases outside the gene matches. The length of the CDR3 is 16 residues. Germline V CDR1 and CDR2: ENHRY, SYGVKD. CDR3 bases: TGTGCCATCAGTGAGTCGGGGCTAGCGGACCAAGAGACCCAGTACTTC. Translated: CAISESGLADQETQYF.

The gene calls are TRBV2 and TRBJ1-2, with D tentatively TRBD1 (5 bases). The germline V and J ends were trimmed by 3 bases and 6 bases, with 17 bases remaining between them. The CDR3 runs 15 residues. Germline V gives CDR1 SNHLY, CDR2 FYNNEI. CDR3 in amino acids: CASSDSKGLRNGYTF. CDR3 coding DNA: TGTGCCAGCAGTGATTCGAAGGGACTGAGGAATGGCTACACCTTC.

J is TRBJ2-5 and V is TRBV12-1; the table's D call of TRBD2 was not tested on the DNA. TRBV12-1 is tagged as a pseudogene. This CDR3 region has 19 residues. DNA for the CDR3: TGTGCCAGCAGTCCAAGGCCGGGACTAGCGGGAGGGATTGGGGAGACCCAGTACTTC. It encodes CASSPRPGLAGGIGETQYF.

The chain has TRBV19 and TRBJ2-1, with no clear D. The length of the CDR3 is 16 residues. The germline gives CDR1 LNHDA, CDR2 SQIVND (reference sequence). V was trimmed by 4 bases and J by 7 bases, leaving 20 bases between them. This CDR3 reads CASSTFEASLKNEQFF. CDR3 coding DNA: TGTGCCAGTAGTACCTTTGAGGCTTCATTGAAGAATGAGCAGTTCTTC.